These 22 T cell receptor beta chains originate from one sample sequenced in a study of beta chain features in type 1 diabetes. The investigators reverse transcribed all of the isolated RNA, so they sequenced expressed TCRB transcripts. Generated by immunoSEQ multiplex PCR, the TCRdb table keeps only in-frame clones and is missing some. This table has around 330,000 clones, approximately 10% appearing once. The sample consisted of naive CD4+ T cells from blood. The source is a woman in her twenties or thirties in good health.

The chain couples TRBV4-2 to TRBJ1-2; D remains ambiguous. The CDR3 has 14 residues. Deletions cut 3 bases from V and 4 bases from J, with 12 bases between. The germline V gene encodes CDR1 LGHNA and CDR2 YNFKEQ. The CDR3 nucleotides read TGTGCCAGCAGCCAGGGTGAGGGAAGCTATGGCTACACCTTC. Protein sequence: CASSQGEGSYGYTF.

The chain uses TRBV4-3 and TRBJ1-1; no definite D call. The germline V gene has CDR1 LGHNA and CDR2 YSLEER. This CDR3 is built from 13 residues. V was cut by 2 bases and J by 7 bases, with 11 bases left in between. CDR3 coding DNA: TGCGCCAGCAGCCAAACAACAGATCTTGAAGCTTTCTTT. Translated, it gives CASSQTTDLEAFF.

This clone was detected a few times. This chain connects TRBV15 to TRBJ2-5; D gene ambiguous. CDR1 and CDR2 (germline): LNHNV, YYDKDF (reference sequence). The CDR3 covers 11 residues. V dropped 4 bases and J dropped 2 bases, with 2 bases sitting between them. The CDR3 DNA reads TGTGCCACCAGCACTCAAGAGACCCAGTACTTC. The encoded protein is CATSTQETQYF.

This clone has a count of ten or more. The chain combines TRBV14 with TRBJ2-7; the D gene is possibly TRBD2 (6 bases). V was clipped by 0 bases and J by 3 bases, with 12 bases between them. The germline V gene has CDR1 SGHDN and CDR2 FVKESK. The CDR3 has 15 residues. The CDR3 nucleotides read TGTGCCAGCAGCCAAGAAAGACTAGTCGGCTACGAGCAGTACTTC. Translation: CASSQERLVGYEQYF.

The rearrangement links TRBV27 to TRBJ1-2, with D perhaps TRBD1 (6 bases). Germline CDR1 MNHEY, CDR2 SMNVEV (reference sequence). The CDR3 length is 15 residues. V lost 5 bases, J lost 3 bases, and 16 bases lay in between. The CDR3 region has the DNA TGTGCCAGCAGTAACAACAGGGATCCCTACTATGGCTACACCTTC. This sequence encodes CASSNNRDPYYGYTF.

This clone has only a few counts. V usage is TRBV4-3 and J usage is TRBJ1-1; 7 positions agree with TRBD1. V lost 0 bases and J lost 10; bases outside the gene matches: 5. Germline loops: CDR1 LGHNA, CDR2 YSLEER. This CDR3 contains 13 residues. The DNA for the CDR3 is TGCGCCAGCAGCCAAGATCTATCAGGGGGAGCTTTCTTT. Its translation: CASSQDLSGGAFF.

This clone was seen a few times. CDR3 nucleotide sequence: TGTGCCAGCAGCCCCACTAGCGAAACCTACGAGCAGTACTTC. This sequence encodes CASSPTSETYEQYF. V is TRBV7-3 and J is TRBJ2-7, with 7 bases identical to TRBD2. Germline trimming cut 5 bases from V and 2 bases from J; bases unmatched to any gene: 6. CDR1 is SGHTA and CDR2 is FQGTGA in the germline V gene. This CDR3 is 14 amino acids long.

The chain carries TRBV7-6 and TRBJ2-5; 11 bases map to TRBD2. CDR1 SGHVS and CDR2 FNYEAQ come from the germline V gene. V lost 3 bases and J lost 1; bases outside the gene matches: 4. The CDR3 contains 16 residues. For the CDR3, the DNA is TGTGCCAGCAGCTTCGGGACTAGCGGCCCCCAAGAGACCCAGTACTTC. Translating gives CASSFGTSGPQETQYF.

The rearrangement uses TRBV7-2 and TRBJ2-7; 8 nucleotides align to TRBD1. Trimming at V came to 7 bases and at J to 2 bases, leaving 10 bases not matched to a gene. Germline V gene sequence: CDR1 SGHTA, CDR2 FQGNSA. The CDR3 contains 15 residues. CDR3 in DNA: TGTGCCAGCACCCCCGGTCCGGGACAGGCCTACGAGCAGTACTTC. Residues: CASTPGPGQAYEQYF. The full variable domain, rest sourced from reference TRBV7-2 and TRBJ2-7, is GAGVSQSPSNKVTEKGKDVELRCDPISGHTALYWYRQSLGQGLEFLIYFQGNSAPDKSGLPSDRFSAERTGGSVSTLTIQRTQQEDSAVYLCASTPGPGQAYEQYFGPGTRLTVT.

J is TRBJ2-5 and V is TRBV10-2, with D possibly being TRBD1 (6 bases). Germline V CDR1 and CDR2: WSHSY, SAAADI. The length of the CDR3 is 13 residues. V lost 0 bases to trimming and J lost 9 bases, with 11 bases between them. The CDR3 here is CASSESDRSPQYF. The CDR3 DNA is TGCGCCAGCAGTGAGTCGGACAGAAGCCCCCAGTACTTC.

This clone came up a few times. The chain joins TRBV9 to TRBJ2-7; D uncertain. Germline V lookup: CDR1 SGDLS, CDR2 YYNGEE. CDR3 size: 13 residues. Trimming stripped 0 bases from V and 1 base from J, with 5 bases between. CDR3 in DNA: TGTGCCAGCAGCGTAGCCCAGTCCTACGAGCAGTACTTC. Translating gives CASSVAQSYEQYF.

Concerning this clone: The junction does not match germline at one end; this may be a read error. The rearrangement links TRBV7-7 to TRBJ2-5, with 8 bases matching TRBD2. Germline loops: CDR1 SSHAT, CDR2 FNYEAQ (reference sequence). The CDR3 covers 15 residues. As DNA, the CDR3 is TGTGCTAGCAGCCCCGCCGGGACTAGTGGGGAGACCCAGTACTTC. This encodes CASSPAGTSGETQYF.

The genes are TRBV6-6 and TRBJ2-3, with D uncertain. Trimming shortened V by 2 bases and J by 2 bases, and 11 bases separated the two germline ends. The CDR3 is 15 residues long. The germline V gene encodes CDR1 MNHNY and CDR2 SVGAGI (reference sequence). The CDR3 loop is CASSYAGYNTDTQYF. The CDR3 DNA reads TGTGCCAGCAGTTACGCAGGCTATAACACAGATACGCAGTATTTT.

This clone has a handful of counts. The rearrangement joins TRBV5-4 to TRBJ2-7; no clear D gene. The CDR3 consists of 13 residues. Germline lookup yields CDR1 SGHNT and CDR2 YYREEE (reference sequence). Trimming took 2 bases from V and 5 from J, leaving 11 bases between them. CDR3 nucleotide sequence: TGTGCCAGCAGCTTACCGACACTTCACGAGCAGTACTTC. Its protein is CASSLPTLHEQYF.

The chain is built from TRBV30 and TRBJ2-1, with 9 bases that match TRBD2. The CDR3 has 13 residues. CDR1 is GTSNPN, CDR2 SVGIG, per germline (reference sequence). V lost 3 bases to trimming and J lost 9 bases; unmatched junction nucleotides: 6. The CDR3 coding sequence is TGTGCCTGGAGCACGGGACTAGCAGCTGAGCAGTTCTTC. This codes for CAWSTGLAAEQFF.

This clone has just a few counts. The rearrangement uses TRBV5-4 and TRBJ2-1; TRBD2 agrees at 10 bases. Germline V CDR1 and CDR2: SGHNT, YYREEE (reference sequence). The CDR3 has 18 amino acids. The junction had 9 bases not matched to a gene; V was cut back by 0 bases and J by 3 bases. CDR3 in amino acids: CASSLAVLSGRNYNEQFF. The CDR3 bases are TGTGCCAGCAGCTTGGCCGTACTTAGCGGGAGGAACTACAATGAGCAGTTCTTC.

Concerning this clone itself: The same CDR3 arises from other DNA sequences in this sample as well. The chain employs TRBV6-5 and TRBJ2-3; weak D call: TRBD2 (6 bases). CDR3 size: 16 residues. The V end lost 0 bases, the J end lost 3 bases, and 13 bases lay between the germline ends. Per germline, CDR1 MNHEY and CDR2 SVGAGI. In DNA form, the CDR3 reads TGTGCCAGCAGTTACTCTGGCGGGGCCGGAACAGATACGCAGTATTTT. Protein: CASSYSGGAGTDTQYF.

The rearrangement uses TRBV7-2 and TRBJ2-1, with 8 bases aligning to TRBD2. CDR1 and CDR2 (germline): SGHTA, FQGNSA. V lost 1 base to trimming and J lost 5 bases; unmatched junction nucleotides: 7. CDR3 length equals 16 residues. CDR3 DNA: TGTGCCAGCAGCTTAGAAGGTAGCGGGAATAACAATGAGCAGTTCTTC. The encoded protein is CASSLEGSGNNNEQFF.

V is TRBV28 and J is TRBJ2-7; TRBD1 is a possible D gene (5 bases). CDR3 length: 12 residues. The germline CDR1 and CDR2 sequences are MDHEN and SYDVKM. V was trimmed by 3 bases and J by 4 bases, leaving 7 bases between them. Here the CDR3 DNA reads TGTGCCAGCAGTTTTACAGGTTACGAGCAGTACTTC. This sequence encodes CASSFTGYEQYF.

This clone came up a few times. This chain links TRBV7-2 with TRBJ2-5, with D possibly matching TRBD1 (5 bases). CDR1 SGHTA and CDR2 FQGNSA come from the germline V gene. This CDR3 comprises 14 residues. Trimming removed 1 base from V and 3 bases from J, with 9 bases in between. The CDR3 spells CASSLDRLEETQYF. CDR3 DNA: TGTGCCAGCAGCTTAGACAGGCTAGAAGAGACCCAGTACTTC.

This clone has only a few counts. CDR3 residues: CASSLPAGGPETQYF. CDR3 DNA sequence: TGTGCCAGCAGCTTACCAGCGGGAGGCCCAGAGACCCAGTACTTC. The chain combines TRBV11-2 with TRBJ2-5, with TRBD2 matching 9 bases. CDR3 size: 15 residues. The V gene's germline CDR1 is SGHAT and CDR2 FQNNGV. V shed 2 bases, J shed 4 bases, and the junction held 5 bases outside the gene matches. Combining the CDR3 with reference TRBV11-2 and TRBJ2-5 gives the whole variable domain EAGVAQSPRYKIIEKRQSVAFWCNPISGHATLYWYQQILGQGPKLLIQFQNNGVVDDSQLPKDRFSAERLKGVDSTLKIQPAKLEDSAVYLCASSLPAGGPETQYFGPGTRLLVL.

This clone was counted a few times. The chain recombines TRBV7-2 with TRBJ2-1, with TRBD2 matching over 8 bases. Per the germline V gene, CDR1 is SGHTA and CDR2 is FQGNSA. Germline trimming cut 1 base from V and 4 bases from J; bases unmatched to any gene: 3. This CDR3 region has 15 residues. DNA for the CDR3: TGTGCCAGCAGCTTAGGGACTAGCAGGTACAATGAGCAGTTCTTC. This codes for CASSLGTSRYNEQFF.